Following are 16 T cell receptor beta chains from one sample sequenced in a study of Ad26.COV2.S vaccination and SARS-CoV-2 variants listed by TCRdb under 2021. What the treatment or condition label conveys for this sample: roughly 19 received Ad26.COV2.S at low or high dose, single or two shots; several received placebo; per-sample allocation not given. Repertoires of vaccine and placebo recipients were sequenced from samples taken on day 63 after the first injection. The library came from the immunoSEQ multiplex PCR assay. Held by TCRdb, this immuneACCESS table contains in-frame sequences only and omits some clones. Under half of the omission traces to an unresolved V gene where checked; the cause of the rest is unknown. This sample gives around 450,000 clones in total; approximately 92% of them show up just once. The ten biggest clones cover 12% of the sample. The sequenced sample was peripheral blood, obtained in a trial of Ad26.COV2.S vaccine versus placebo. The receptors stem from a person between 18 and 60 years old who received the Ad26.COV2.S COVID-19 vaccine or a placebo.

The V gene is TRBV7-2, the J gene TRBJ2-2; weak D call: TRBD2 (5 bases). V lost 8 bases to trimming and J lost 0 bases, with 13 bases between them. The CDR3 has 15 amino acids. CDR1 SGHTA and CDR2 FQGNSA come from the germline V gene. CDR3 DNA sequence: TGTGCCAGCCGCCGGGGAAGGACGAACACCGGGGAGCTGTTTTTT. This sequence encodes CASRRGRTNTGELFF.

The chain carries TRBV12-5 and TRBJ2-1, with 13 bases lining up with TRBD2. Unmatched junction bases numbered 13, after V lost 2 bases and J lost 0 bases. This CDR3 comprises 21 residues. Germline V gives CDR1 LGHNT, CDR2 FRNRAP. CDR3 amino acids: CASGLTTETSGRTSSYNEQFF. The CDR3 nucleotides read TGTGCTAGTGGTTTGACCACCGAGACTAGCGGGAGGACTAGCTCCTACAATGAGCAGTTCTTC.

This chain connects TRBV29-1 to TRBJ2-5, with a possible D match to TRBD1 (5 bases). Germline-derived CDR1 and CDR2 are SQVTM and ANQGSEA. The length of the CDR3 is 12 residues. Trimming took off 4 bases at V and 5 bases at J, with 11 bases between the two ends. CDR3 DNA sequence: TGCAGCGTTGTTAAGGGGTGGGAGACCCAGTACTTC. Its translation is CSVVKGWETQYF. The full variable domain, with the rest looked up from reference TRBV29-1 and TRBJ2-5, is SAVISQKPSRDICQRGTSLTIQCQVDSQVTMMFWYRQQPGQSLTLIATANQGSEATYESGFVIDKFPISRPNLTFSTLTVSNMSPEDSSIYLCSVVKGWETQYFGPGTRLLVL.

This clone was observed a few times. The rearrangement links TRBV6-5 to TRBJ2-1; the match to TRBD1 covers 9 bases. The CDR3 consists of 14 residues. The germline V gene encodes CDR1 MNHEY and CDR2 SVGAGI. The junction had 8 bases not matched to a gene; V was cut back by 5 bases and J by 9 bases. The CDR3 DNA reads TGTGCCAGCAGTAACAGGGGGCTATGGGGTGAGCAGTTCTTC. Its protein product is CASSNRGLWGEQFF.

The chain recombines TRBV7-9 with TRBJ2-3, with 11 bases matching TRBD2. The CDR3 contains 17 residues. V shed 6 bases, J shed 2 bases, and the junction held 10 bases outside the gene matches. CDR1 and CDR2 (germline): SEHNR, FQNEAQ (reference sequence). The chain's CDR3 is CASSPGGTSGTTDTQYF. DNA for the CDR3: TGTGCCAGCAGTCCAGGCGGGACTAGCGGAACCACAGATACGCAGTATTTT.

The gene calls are TRBV9 and TRBJ2-1; no definite D call. This CDR3 region has 15 residues. Germline CDR1 and CDR2: SGDLS and YYNGEE. Trimming took 4 bases from V and 2 from J, leaving 13 bases between them. DNA of the CDR3: TGTGCCAGCAGCCCACAACGAAACCCCTACAATGAGCAGTTCTTC. Translating gives CASSPQRNPYNEQFF.

The gene calls are TRBV5-6 and TRBJ2-1; D might be TRBD1 (6 bases). Trimming stripped 3 bases from V and 7 bases from J, with 20 bases between. Looked up from germline, CDR1 is SGHDT and CDR2 is YYEEEE. The CDR3 consists of 16 residues. CDR3 in DNA: TGTGCCAGCAGCTCTGACTTAGGGGGTATGGCGAATGAGCAGTTCTTC. It yields the protein CASSSDLGGMANEQFF.

This rearrangement joins TRBV30 to TRBJ1-5; D not certain. The CDR3 contains 15 residues. Trimming took off 5 bases at V and 0 bases at J, with 14 bases between the two ends. In germline, CDR1 is GTSNPN, CDR2 SVGIG (reference sequence). The CDR3 is CAWGRTWDSNQPQHF. In DNA form, the CDR3 reads TGTGCCTGGGGAAGAACGTGGGATAGCAATCAGCCCCAGCATTTT.

This chain connects TRBV7-8 to TRBJ1-1; 8 bases are shared with TRBD1. Losses at the gene ends were 3 bases for V and 1 base for J; bases not matched to a gene: 1. CDR1 and CDR2 from the germline V gene are SGHVS and FQNEAQ. This CDR3 comprises 14 residues. CDR3 DNA sequence: TGTGCCAGCAGCTTGGGACAGGCGAACACTGAAGCTTTCTTT. It specifies CASSLGQANTEAFF.

This clone occurred once. The chain uses TRBV21-1 and TRBJ2-5; the table's D call TRBD1 went unverified against the DNA. TRBV21-1 counts as a pseudogene. The CDR3 contains 16 residues. CDR3: CASSKSRTGVRETQYF. The CDR3 DNA follows: TGTGCCAGCAGCAAATCCAGGACAGGGGTCCGAGAGACCCAGTACTTC.

This chain joins TRBV28 and TRBJ1-2, with unresolved D. V lost 6 bases and J 8 bases, leaving 16 bases between the germline ends. Germline lookup yields CDR1 MDHEN and CDR2 SYDVKM. This CDR3 is built from 13 residues. The DNA of the CDR3 is TGTGCCAGCAGCCTACAAACGGACGTCGGCTACACCTTC. Protein: CASSLQTDVGYTF.

The CDR3 is CASNGLSGATQYF. DNA of the CDR3: TGTGCCAGCAATGGCTTGTCGGGTGCTACGCAGTATTTT. The chain has TRBV27 and TRBJ2-3; D uncertain. V gave up 7 bases and J gave up 8 bases, with 16 bases separating them. CDR3 length equals 13 residues. Per the germline V gene, CDR1 is MNHEY and CDR2 is SMNVEV (reference sequence).

The chain has TRBV30 and TRBJ2-1, with D unclear. CDR1 is GTSNPN and CDR2 is SVGIG in the germline V gene (reference sequence). With 0 bases removed from V and 0 bases from J, the gap between germline ends came to 12 bases. This CDR3 region has 16 residues. The CDR3 region has the DNA TGTGCCTGGAGTGTAGGCCGGCCAAGCTCCTACAATGAGCAGTTCTTC. Its protein product is CAWSVGRPSSYNEQFF.

The V call is TRBV5-1, the J call TRBJ2-1, with a tentative D call TRBD1 (5 bases). The length of the CDR3 is 15 residues. Per the germline V gene, CDR1 is SGHRS and CDR2 is YFSETQ. The V end was cut by 3 bases, the J end by 1 base, with 11 bases between. The DNA of the CDR3 is TGCGCCAGCAGCTCTGGACAACCATCCTACAATGAGCAGTTCTTC. Translated: CASSSGQPSYNEQFF.

The rearrangement joins TRBV6-1 to TRBJ2-5; 9 bases map to TRBD2. The V segment lost 6 bases and the J segment 0 bases; nucleotides outside the gene matches: 11. This CDR3 is built from 17 residues. Germline loops: CDR1 MNHNS, CDR2 SASEGT. CDR3 region: CASRESSGRGNQETQYF. CDR3 DNA: TGTGCCAGCAGAGAAAGTAGCGGGAGAGGGAACCAAGAGACCCAGTACTTC.

Written as DNA, the CDR3 is TGTGCCAGCAGTTACTCGAGTAGCGGATCCTACGAGCAGTACTTC. Its translation is CASSYSSSGSYEQYF. This chain links TRBV6-6 with TRBJ2-7; possibly TRBD2 for D (6 bases). Trimming removed 0 bases at V and 1 base at J, with 10 bases between. Germline CDR1 reads MNHNY; CDR2 reads SVGAGI (reference sequence). This CDR3 region has 15 residues.